The entry below describes one T cell receptor (beta chain). Its antigen is as yet unknown. With a much larger clone just one base away, this may be a read error. The CDR3 extends over 13 amino acids. Trimming stripped 4 bases from V and 0 bases from J, with 9 bases between. Germline-derived CDR1 and CDR2 are DFQATT and SNEGSKA (reference sequence). Noted time point: persistent/refractory GD, antithyroid drugs over 5 years with positive TRAb. Construction of the TCR library relied on RNA isolated from PBMCs. Recruitment took place at an endocrinology department in Xi'an, China. The data belong to a study of regulatory T cells in long-lasting Graves disease. Study-level results: Persistent Graves' patients possessed reduced TCR diversity relative to recently diagnosed ones. Clonotypes that were public and shared totalled a few thousand in persistent patients versus over 800 in new patients. Preferential use of TRBV28, TRBJ1-2 and TRBJ2-5 was seen in persistent disease.

Both iRepertoire HTBI primers and Arm-PCR of CDR3 regions were used to build the TCR beta libraries. TCRdb ran MiXCR on the multiplex PCR reads and lists one entry per CDR3 protein. The table includes hundreds of thousands of distinct CDR3 sequences, around 20% detected once. The chain is built from TRBV20-1 and TRBJ1-1; D gene unclear. The source material was peripheral blood mononuclear cells (PBMCs), sampled when the disease was refractory, from a patient treated with antithyroid drugs. This receptor was taken from a female donor with Graves disease. In nucleotides, the CDR3 is TGCAGTGCTACGCTCGACATGAACACTGAAGCTTTCTTT. Encoded protein: CSATLDMNTEAFF.